The T cell receptor beta chain described here comes from a study of immune cell composition in non-small cell lung cancer (dated by TCRdb to the late 2010s). Describing the broader study: Histologic subtype was assigned using H&E plus p63, CK5, Napsin A and TTF-1 immunohistochemistry, mainly lung adenocarcinoma or squamous cell carcinoma. TCR-beta sequencing from Adaptive Biotechnologies was done on around 34 paired sets of NSCLC tumour and non-adjacent lung specimens and on over 25 tumour-only specimens. Supplementary cohort #1, 10 lung adenocarcinoma cases, had paired tumour/lung TCR-beta sequencing and TIL populations generated to assess tumour reactivity. A handful of tumour specimens that had TCR-beta data belonged to rare histological subtypes and were left out of the subtype comparisons. General findings and caveats noted by the study authors: Nearly half of NSCLC cases had tumour-associated clones >0.5%, with roughly 80% of squamous carcinomas showing such clones compared with more than 25% of adenocarcinomas. In ten to eleven adenocarcinoma cases, a strong correlation was found between maximal tumour-associated clone frequency and TIL tumour reactivity, whereas no such correlation was found between overall clonality and TIL tumour reactivity. Lung squamous cell carcinoma tumours had significantly higher Top 10 clone scores and productive clonality than lung adenocarcinoma tumours. No significant correlation was found between smoking pack-years and tumour TCR-beta clonality. The reactivity cohort contained only 9 to 10 cases, and the tumour-reactive clones were not shown to have sequences in common with the dominant in vivo tumour-associated clones.

The germline V gene (reference sequence) provides CDR1 SGHAT and CDR2 FQDESV. The CDR3 holds 14 amino acids from the cysteine to the phenylalanine. The kept DNA is CDR3 alone, 42 bases in frame from the first base. V has 4 bases trimmed and J has 0 bases trimmed; junction bases matching no gene number 3. TCR-beta CDR3 regions were amplified from genomic DNA by a two-step multiplex PCR, with the second step adding Illumina-compatible adaptors. As a commercial immunoSEQ service, TCR-beta immunosequencing was carried out on an Illumina platform. Per the authors' processing: Repertoires were summarised as Top 10 Clones, the percentage of T-cell templates from the ten most frequent sequences, and productive clonality. Productive clonality had a range of 0 to 1, where 1 means a monoclonal population. Tumour-associated clones were defined as sequences comprising at least 0.1% of tumour T-cell templates but absent from matched non-adjacent lung, identified via log10 scatter plots. Two-group comparisons used Student's t-tests, stages used ANOVA, and relationships used linear regression, analysed in GraphPad Prism7 and R. TCRdb obtained this table from immuneACCESS and retained in-frame rearrangements with V and J assigned. These tables miss some clones; where compared with another copy, unresolved V genes account for less than half of the shortfall, and the remainder is unexplained. V, J and clone size derive from that table, while D and trimming were established from the DNA sequence. The sample has about 9,600 clones on record, under 85% of them singletons. 9.4% of the sample is held by the ten biggest clonotypes.

With regard to this clone: Its antigen has not been determined. Per-nucleotide qualities are absent, and no much larger clonotype sits a single base away.

From frozen aliquots of unsorted single-cell suspensions, genomic DNA was isolated using the QIAamp DNA kit. The tumour samples consisted of surgically resected non-small cell lung cancer tissue. Tissues were received within 2 hours of resection and processed immediately into single-cell suspensions. Tissue was mechanically dissociated and enzymatically digested with DNase I, collagenase I and hyaluronidase for roughly 32 minutes at 37 °C, then filtered and RBC-lysed. Material for sequencing was lung tumor tissue. This clonotype was sampled from a human donor with non-small cell lung cancer. The rearrangement joined TRBV11-1 to TRBJ2-7; 7 bases in the junction line up with TRBD2. CDR3 sequence: CASSSPGGSYEQYF. The DNA sequence reads TGTGCCAGCAGCTCCCCGGGGGGCTCCTACGAGCAGTACTTC. Here the CDR3 is joined to the reference TRBV11-1 and TRBJ2-7 genes, and the full variable domain is: EAEVAQSPRYKITEKSQAVAFWCDPISGHATLYWYRQILGQGPELLVQFQDESVVDDSQLPKDRFSAERLKGVDSTLKIQPAELGDSAMYLCASSSPGGSYEQYFGPGTRLTVT.